This TCR beta chain emerged from a study of shared clonotypes between healthy human individuals. Study-wide findings and caveats: In this cohort, only blood was sampled, and tissue repertoires likely differ.

The CDR3 runs to 13 residues. Germline lookup yields CDR1 SGHRS and CDR2 YFSETQ. V gave up 4 bases and J gave up 1 base, with 6 bases separating them. CD45RO-negative cells were positively selected for CCR7, leaving out terminally differentiated effector memory CD45RA+ cells. A word on this clone: Its antigen remains unidentified. Other DNA sequences from this sample encode an identical CDR3 as well.

The repertoire was sequenced with immunoSEQ multiplex PCR; TCRdb's copy has only in-frame clones and lacks some. The sample has 550,000 to 750,000 clones; just over 90% are singletons. This TCR was sampled from a man between 25 and 39 years old in good health. Material for sequencing was naive CD8+ T cells sorted from blood. The V gene is TRBV5-1, the J gene TRBJ2-1; D gene unclear. DNA for the CDR3: TGCGCCAGCAGCCTGACTTCCTACAATGAGCAGTTCTTC. It is translated as CASSLTSYNEQFF.